This T cell receptor beta chain originates from a study of CD8 T cells in ankylosing spondylitis. General study points: Disease-associated clones were reportedly significantly overrepresented in matched ankylosing spondylitis synovial fluid. Several highly homologous variants made up a TCR beta motif, and this motif appeared characteristic of ankylosing spondylitis blood.

The CDR3 consists of 16 residues. Trimming removed 8 bases from V and 0 bases from J; junction bases left unmatched: 10. A quantitative 5'-RACE method, one with molecular barcodes, was used to make TCR beta libraries. One entry per CDR3 protein results from TCRdb running MiXCR on the 5' RACE reads. The sample yields approximately 200,000 distinct CDR3 sequences, around 13% seen once. This clonotype was counted at least ten times. Its target is not known. This TCR was sampled from a male donor with ankylosing spondylitis or in good health (not recorded which). The chain combines TRBV12-3 or TRBV12-4 with TRBJ2-1; TRBD2 aligns across 7 bases. The sample comprised blood, either unsorted or a sorted T cell fraction (not recorded which). The CDR3 spells CASLAPAGSSYNEQFF. The CDR3 bases are TGTGCCAGCTTAGCCCCAGCGGGAAGCTCCTACAATGAGCAGTTCTTC.